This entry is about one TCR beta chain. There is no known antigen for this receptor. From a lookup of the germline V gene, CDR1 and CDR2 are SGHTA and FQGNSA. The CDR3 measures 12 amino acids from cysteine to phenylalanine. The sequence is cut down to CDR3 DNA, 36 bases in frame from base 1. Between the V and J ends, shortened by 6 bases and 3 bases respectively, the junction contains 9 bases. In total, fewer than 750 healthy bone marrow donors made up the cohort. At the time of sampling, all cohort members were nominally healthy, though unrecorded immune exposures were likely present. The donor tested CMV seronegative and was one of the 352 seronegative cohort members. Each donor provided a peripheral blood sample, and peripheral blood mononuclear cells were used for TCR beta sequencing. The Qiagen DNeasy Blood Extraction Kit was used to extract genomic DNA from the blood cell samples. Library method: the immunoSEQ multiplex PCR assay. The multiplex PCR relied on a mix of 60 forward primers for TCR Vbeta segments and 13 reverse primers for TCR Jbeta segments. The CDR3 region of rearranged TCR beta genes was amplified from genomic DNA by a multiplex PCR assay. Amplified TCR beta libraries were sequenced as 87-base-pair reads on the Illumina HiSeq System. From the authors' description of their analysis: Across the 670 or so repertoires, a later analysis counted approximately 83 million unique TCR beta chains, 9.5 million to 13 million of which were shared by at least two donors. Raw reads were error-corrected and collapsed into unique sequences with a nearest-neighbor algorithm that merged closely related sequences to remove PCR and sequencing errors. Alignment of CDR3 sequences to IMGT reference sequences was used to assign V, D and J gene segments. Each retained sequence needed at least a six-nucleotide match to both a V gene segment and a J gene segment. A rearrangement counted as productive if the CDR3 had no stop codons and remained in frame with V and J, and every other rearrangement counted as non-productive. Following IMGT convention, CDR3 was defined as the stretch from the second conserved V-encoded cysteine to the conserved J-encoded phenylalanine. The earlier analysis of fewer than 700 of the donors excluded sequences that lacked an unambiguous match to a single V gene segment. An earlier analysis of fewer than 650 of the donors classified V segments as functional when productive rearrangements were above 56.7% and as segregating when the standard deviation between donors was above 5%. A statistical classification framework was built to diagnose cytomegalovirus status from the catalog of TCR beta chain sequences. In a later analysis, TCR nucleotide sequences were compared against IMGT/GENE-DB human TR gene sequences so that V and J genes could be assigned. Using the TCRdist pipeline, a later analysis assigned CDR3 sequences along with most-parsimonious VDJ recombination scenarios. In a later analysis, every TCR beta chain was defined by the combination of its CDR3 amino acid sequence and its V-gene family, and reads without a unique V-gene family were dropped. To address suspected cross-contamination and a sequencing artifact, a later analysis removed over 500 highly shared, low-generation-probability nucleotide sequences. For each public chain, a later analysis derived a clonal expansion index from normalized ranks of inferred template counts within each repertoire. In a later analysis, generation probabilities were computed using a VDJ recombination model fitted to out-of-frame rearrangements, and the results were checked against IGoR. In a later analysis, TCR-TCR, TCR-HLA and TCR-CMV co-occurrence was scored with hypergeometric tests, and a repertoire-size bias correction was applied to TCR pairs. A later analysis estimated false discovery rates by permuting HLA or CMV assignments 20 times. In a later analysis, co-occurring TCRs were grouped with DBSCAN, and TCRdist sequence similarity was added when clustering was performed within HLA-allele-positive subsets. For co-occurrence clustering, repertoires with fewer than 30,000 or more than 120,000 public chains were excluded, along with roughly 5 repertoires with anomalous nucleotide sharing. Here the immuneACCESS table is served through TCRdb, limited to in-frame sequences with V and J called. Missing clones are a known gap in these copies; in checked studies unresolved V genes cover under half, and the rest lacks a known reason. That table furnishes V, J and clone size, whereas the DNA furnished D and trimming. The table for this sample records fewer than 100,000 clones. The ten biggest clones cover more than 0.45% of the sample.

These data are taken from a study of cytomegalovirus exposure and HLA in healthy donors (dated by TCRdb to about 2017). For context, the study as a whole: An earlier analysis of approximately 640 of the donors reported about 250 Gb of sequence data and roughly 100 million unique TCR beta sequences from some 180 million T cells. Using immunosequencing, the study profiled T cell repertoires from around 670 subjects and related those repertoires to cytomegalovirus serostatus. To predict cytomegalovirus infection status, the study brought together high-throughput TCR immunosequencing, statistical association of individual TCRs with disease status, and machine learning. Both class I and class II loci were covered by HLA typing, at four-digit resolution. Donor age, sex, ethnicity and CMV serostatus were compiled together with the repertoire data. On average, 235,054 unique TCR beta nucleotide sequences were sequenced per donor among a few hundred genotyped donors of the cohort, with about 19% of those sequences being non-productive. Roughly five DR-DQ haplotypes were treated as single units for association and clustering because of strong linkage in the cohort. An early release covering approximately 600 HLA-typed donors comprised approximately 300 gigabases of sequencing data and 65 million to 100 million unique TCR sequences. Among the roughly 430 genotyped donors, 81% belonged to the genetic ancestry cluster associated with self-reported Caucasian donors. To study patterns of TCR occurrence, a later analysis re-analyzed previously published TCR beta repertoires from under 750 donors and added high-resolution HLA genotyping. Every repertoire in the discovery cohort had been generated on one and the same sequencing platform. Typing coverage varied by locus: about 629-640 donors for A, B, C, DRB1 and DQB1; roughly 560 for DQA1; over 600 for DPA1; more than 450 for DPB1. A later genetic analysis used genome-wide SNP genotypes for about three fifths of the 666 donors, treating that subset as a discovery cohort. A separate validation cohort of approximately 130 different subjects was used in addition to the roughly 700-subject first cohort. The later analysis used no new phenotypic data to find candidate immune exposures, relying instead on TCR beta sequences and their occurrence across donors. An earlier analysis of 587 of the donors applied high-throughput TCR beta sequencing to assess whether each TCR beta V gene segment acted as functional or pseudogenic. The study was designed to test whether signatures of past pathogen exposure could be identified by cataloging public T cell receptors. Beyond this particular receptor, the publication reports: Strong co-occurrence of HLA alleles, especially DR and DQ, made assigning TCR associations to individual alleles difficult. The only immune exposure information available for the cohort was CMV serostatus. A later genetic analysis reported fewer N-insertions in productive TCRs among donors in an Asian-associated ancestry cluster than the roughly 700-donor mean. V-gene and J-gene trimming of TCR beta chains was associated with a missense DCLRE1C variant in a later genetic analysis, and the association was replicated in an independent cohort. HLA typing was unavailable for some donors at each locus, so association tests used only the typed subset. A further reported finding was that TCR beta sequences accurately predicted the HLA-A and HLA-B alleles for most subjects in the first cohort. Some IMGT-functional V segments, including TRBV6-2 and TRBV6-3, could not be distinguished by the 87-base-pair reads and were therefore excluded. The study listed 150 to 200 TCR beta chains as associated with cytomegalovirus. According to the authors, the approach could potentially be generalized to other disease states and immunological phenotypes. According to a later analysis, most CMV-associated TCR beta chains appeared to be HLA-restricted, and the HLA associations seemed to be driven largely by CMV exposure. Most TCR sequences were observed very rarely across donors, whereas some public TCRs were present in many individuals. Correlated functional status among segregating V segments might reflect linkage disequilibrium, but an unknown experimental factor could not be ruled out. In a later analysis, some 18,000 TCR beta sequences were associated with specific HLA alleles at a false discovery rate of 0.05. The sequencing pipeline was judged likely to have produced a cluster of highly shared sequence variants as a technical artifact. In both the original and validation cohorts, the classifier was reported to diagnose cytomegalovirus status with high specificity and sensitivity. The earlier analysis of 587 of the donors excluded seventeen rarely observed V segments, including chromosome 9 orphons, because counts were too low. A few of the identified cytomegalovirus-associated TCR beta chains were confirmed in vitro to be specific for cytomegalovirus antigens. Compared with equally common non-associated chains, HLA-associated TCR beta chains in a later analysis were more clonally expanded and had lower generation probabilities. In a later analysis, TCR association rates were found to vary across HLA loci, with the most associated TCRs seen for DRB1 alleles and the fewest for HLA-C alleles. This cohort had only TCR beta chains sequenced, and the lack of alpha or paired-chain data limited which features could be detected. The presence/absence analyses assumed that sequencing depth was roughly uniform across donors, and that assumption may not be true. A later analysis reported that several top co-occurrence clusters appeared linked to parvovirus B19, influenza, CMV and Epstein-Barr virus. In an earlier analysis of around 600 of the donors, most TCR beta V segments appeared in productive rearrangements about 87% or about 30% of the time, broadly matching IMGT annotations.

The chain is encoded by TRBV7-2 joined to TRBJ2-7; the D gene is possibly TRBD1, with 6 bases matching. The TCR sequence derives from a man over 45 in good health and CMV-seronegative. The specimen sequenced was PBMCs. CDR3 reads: CASRETGYEQYF. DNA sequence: TGTGCCAGCAGAGAGACAGGCTACGAGCAGTACTTC. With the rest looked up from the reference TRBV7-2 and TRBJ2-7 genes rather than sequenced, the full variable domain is GAGVSQSPSNKVTEKGKDVELRCDPISGHTALYWYRQSLGQGLEFLIYFQGNSAPDKSGLPSDRFSAERTGGSVSTLTIQRTQQEDSAVYLCASRETGYEQYFGPGTRLTVT.